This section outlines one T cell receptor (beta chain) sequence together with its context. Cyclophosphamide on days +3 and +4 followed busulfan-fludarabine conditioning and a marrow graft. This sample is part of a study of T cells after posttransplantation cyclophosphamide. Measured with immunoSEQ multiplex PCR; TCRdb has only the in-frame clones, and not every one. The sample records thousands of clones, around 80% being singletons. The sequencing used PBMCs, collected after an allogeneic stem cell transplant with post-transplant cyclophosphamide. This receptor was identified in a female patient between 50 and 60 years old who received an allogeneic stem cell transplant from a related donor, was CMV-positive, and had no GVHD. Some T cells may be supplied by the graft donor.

The CDR3: CASSPFTESVDTGELFF. CDR3 coding DNA: TGTGCCAGCTCACCTTTTACAGAGTCTGTGGACACCGGGGAGCTGTTTTTT. The chain employs TRBV18 and TRBJ2-2; D uncertain. Trimming pared 3 bases from V and 3 bases from J, leaving 17 bases between. Germline V lookup: CDR1 KGHSH, CDR2 LQKENI. This CDR3 is 17 amino acids long.